This TCR beta chain is from a study of T-cell reconstitution after alpha-beta-depleted transplantation in children. Notes on the study in general: There were reportedly several hundred expanded graft clones from which alpha-beta T cells came about two months after transplant. Surviving recipient T cells and intrathymic progenitors accounted for some patients' high TCRbeta diversity at day 60. By one year post-transplant, T-cell counts and diversity largely arose from T cells that were newly produced.

A library of TCRbeta sequences, prepared with unique molecular identifiers, was generated. Each CDR3 protein is one row after TCRdb ran MiXCR on the PCR reads. The sample lists about a million distinct CDR3 sequences; about 26% were seen once. Looked up from germline, CDR1 is SGHRS and CDR2 is YFSETQ. The V gene end was trimmed by 2 bases and the J gene end by 9 bases; junction bases not matched to a gene: 1. CDR3 length: 12 residues. A note on this clonotype: The antigen remains unidentified.

Specimen: PBMCs, mostly from graft donor cells, collected 360 days after TCRalphabeta/CD19-depleted stem cell transplant. This sequence originates from a boy younger than two who had a stem cell transplant for SCID, so the T cells may come from the graft donor. The genes are TRBV5-1 and TRBJ2-1, with TRBD2 matching 8 bases. The CDR3 loop reads CASSFSGVEQFF. The CDR3 DNA follows: TGCGCCAGCAGCTTTAGCGGGGTTGAGCAGTTCTTC.